This T cell receptor (beta chain) was sequenced for a study of shared clonotypes between healthy human individuals. Study-wide background: CD8 memory received one plate per donor, CD8 naive two, CD4 memory three and CD4 naive three. General study points: Lower generation probabilities were found for non-shared clonotypes than for those shared by all four donors. Memory subsets generally showed lower estimated richness than naive subsets.

In regard to this clone: Antigen: not known.

Repertoires were generated with immunoSEQ multiplex PCR, while TCRdb's copy carries only in-frame clones and drops some. The repertoire has about 2 million clones, just under 95% of them found once; the top ten carry roughly 1%. Germline assignment: CDR1 SGHVS and CDR2 FNYEAQ. The CDR3 covers 15 residues. V gave up 5 bases and J gave up 5 bases, with 17 bases separating them. CD8 cells regarded as naive lacked CD45RO, were positively chosen for CCR7, and omitted terminally differentiated effector memory CD45RA+ cells. Specimen: naive CD8+ T cells sorted from blood. This chain links TRBV7-6 with TRBJ2-3, with D possibly TRBD2 on 5 matching bases. The TCR sequence derives from a man younger than 35 in good health. The CDR3 region has the DNA TGTGCCAGCAGCCCAGACGGGGAGCACGGAGATACGCAGTATTTT. Translated: CASSPDGEHGDTQYF.